What follows are 4 T cell receptor beta chains derived from one specimen sequenced in a study of T cells after yellow fever vaccination. TCRdb recomputed calls from the 5' RACE reads with MiXCR, one row per CDR3 protein. Seen here are around 320,000 distinct CDR3 sequences, about 10% observed once, and the top ten hold approximately 3%. Sequenced here: CD4+ T cells sorted from PBMCs, sampled 45 days after the yellow fever booster vaccination. The receptors derive from a man between 18 and 29 years old who received the YFV17D yellow fever vaccine.

This clonotype was detected a few times. The chain combines TRBV7-9 with TRBJ1-1; D is undetermined. The germline gives CDR1 SEHNR, CDR2 FQNEAQ (reference sequence). Trimming left V 5 bases short and J 1 base short, with 11 bases between. The CDR3 consists of 14 residues. The CDR3 loop is CASSTRRGNTEAFF. CDR3 in DNA: TGTGCCAGCAGCACACGACGGGGGAACACTGAAGCTTTCTTT.

This clonotype has more than one count but fewer than ten. The chain joins TRBV12-3 or TRBV12-4 to TRBJ1-3; D call uncertain. The CDR3 loop spans 15 amino acids. V gave up 6 bases and J gave up 6 bases, with 18 bases separating them. CDR3 sequence reads: CASSLRAPTVNTIYF. The CDR3, as DNA: TGTGCCAGCAGCCTTAGGGCCCCCACGGTAAACACCATATATTTT.

This sequence joins TRBV5-1 and TRBJ1-2, with unresolved D. V lost 0 bases, J lost 4 bases, and 13 bases lay in between. Germline V gene data show CDR1 as SGHRS and CDR2 as YFSETQ. The CDR3 contains 15 residues. As DNA, the CDR3 is TGCGCCAGCAGCTTGGCTCTGGGCTTAGCCTATGGCTACACCTTC. Translation: CASSLALGLAYGYTF.

This clonotype showed up many times. The V gene is TRBV18, the J gene TRBJ2-7, with TRBD1 matching over 7 bases. Trimming at V came to 8 bases and at J to 2 bases, leaving 6 bases not matched to a gene. Germline loops: CDR1 KGHSH, CDR2 LQKENI. The CDR3 is made up of 13 amino acids. The CDR3 region has the DNA TGTGCCAGCAGCCCGGGACAGACCTACGAGCAGTACTTC. It yields the protein CASSPGQTYEQYF.